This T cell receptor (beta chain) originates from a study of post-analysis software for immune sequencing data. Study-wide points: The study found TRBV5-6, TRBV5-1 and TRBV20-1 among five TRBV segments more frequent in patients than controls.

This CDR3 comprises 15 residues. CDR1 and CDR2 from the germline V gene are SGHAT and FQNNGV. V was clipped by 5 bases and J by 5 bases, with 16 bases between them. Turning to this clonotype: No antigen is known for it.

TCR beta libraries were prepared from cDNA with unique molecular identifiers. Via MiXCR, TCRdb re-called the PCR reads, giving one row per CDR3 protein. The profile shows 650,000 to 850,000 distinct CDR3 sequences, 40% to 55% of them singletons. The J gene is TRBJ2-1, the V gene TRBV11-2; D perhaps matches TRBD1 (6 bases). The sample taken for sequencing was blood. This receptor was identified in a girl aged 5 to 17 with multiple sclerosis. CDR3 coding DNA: TGTGCCAGCAGCCCAGTGGTACAGGGAAACAATGAGCAGTTCTTC. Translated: CASSPVVQGNNEQFF.